The 24 T cell receptor beta chains in this list originate from one sample, sequenced in a study of blood T cell repertoires in COVID-19. Some clones are missing from TCRdb's copy, which holds only in-frame ones; the method was immunoSEQ multiplex PCR. The data show some 150,000 clones, roughly 84% seen once. The sequenced material came from peripheral blood. The receptor set was obtained from a middle-aged man with acute or convalescent COVID-19.

The V and J genes are TRBV30 and TRBJ2-2; a weak D match, TRBD2 (7 bases). V lost 5 bases and J 5 bases, leaving 18 bases between the germline ends. This CDR3 is 15 amino acids long. Germline V gene data show CDR1 as GTSNPN and CDR2 as SVGIG (reference sequence). CDR3 sequence: CAWAFGRGATGELFF. In nucleotides, the CDR3 is TGTGCCTGGGCCTTTGGACGGGGGGCTACCGGGGAGCTGTTTTTT.

The chain uses TRBV10-3 and TRBJ1-4; 11 bases map to TRBD1. Germline CDR1 ENHRY, CDR2 SYGVKD. With V trimmed by 0 bases and J by 8 bases, 11 bases remained unmatched. This CDR3 has 18 residues. The CDR3: CAISESNAGQGGLEKLFF. The CDR3 coding sequence is TGTGCCATCAGTGAGTCCAACGCGGGACAGGGGGGATTGGAAAAACTGTTTTTT.

The chain employs TRBV5-1 and TRBJ1-6; a weak D match, TRBD1 (6 bases). In germline, CDR1 is SGHRS, CDR2 YFSETQ. The V end was cut by 0 bases, the J end by 11 bases, with 15 bases between. This CDR3 spans 15 amino acids. CDR3 DNA sequence: TGCGCCAGCAGCTTGGTAGCAGGGGTAGGGCCACCCCTCCACTTT. Protein: CASSLVAGVGPPLHF. The whole variable domain, filled in from reference TRBV5-1 and TRBJ1-6, reads KAGVTQTPRYLIKTRGQQVTLSCSPISGHRSVSWYQQTPGQGLQFLFEYFSETQRNKGNFPGRFSGRQFSNSRSEMNVSTLELGDSALYLCASSLVAGVGPPLHFGNGTRLTVT.

The rearrangement links TRBV11-3 to TRBJ1-4; 7 nucleotides align to TRBD1. V lost 5 bases and J lost 5; bases outside the gene matches: 5. Germline values: CDR1 SGHNT, CDR2 YENEEA. This CDR3 spans 14 amino acids. Written as DNA, the CDR3 is TGTGCCAGCAGCCACAGGGGACTGAATGAAAAACTGTTTTTT. This encodes CASSHRGLNEKLFF.

The chain recombines TRBV5-1 with TRBJ2-3; D gene ambiguous. The CDR3 is 14 amino acids. CDR1 SGHRS and CDR2 YFSETQ come from the germline V gene. V lost 2 bases to trimming and J lost 4 bases, with 11 bases between them. The CDR3 loop reads CASSFRDGSDTQYF. In DNA form, the CDR3 reads TGCGCCAGCAGCTTTAGAGACGGGTCAGATACGCAGTATTTT.

V is TRBV5-4 and J is TRBJ2-1, with D perhaps matching TRBD2 (6 bases). The CDR3 is 14 amino acids. The ends were cut back, 1 base at V and 5 bases at J, with 10 bases in the middle. The germline gives CDR1 SGHNT, CDR2 YYREEE (reference sequence). CDR3 loop: CASSLTSPDNEQFF. CDR3 sequence (DNA): TGTGCCAGCAGCTTGACTAGCCCCGACAATGAGCAGTTCTTC.

CDR3 protein: CASRSGVSTQAFF. The CDR3 coding sequence is TGTGCCAGCAGGTCAGGGGTCTCTACCCAAGCTTTCTTT. The genes are TRBV2 and TRBJ1-1; D is possibly TRBD1 (6 bases). The CDR3 consists of 13 residues. Trimming cost V 6 bases and J 9 bases, with 17 bases left between them. Germline CDR1 is SNHLY and CDR2 is FYNNEI.

The chain links TRBV24-1 to TRBJ1-2, with TRBD1 matching over 9 bases. Germline assignment: CDR1 KGHDR and CDR2 SFDVKD. CDR3 length equals 14 residues. The J segment lost 2 bases and the V segment lost 5 bases, leaving 2 bases of the junction unmatched. The CDR3 coding sequence is TGTGCCACCAGTGCCGGACAGGGGAACTATGGCTACACCTTC. Translation: CATSAGQGNYGYTF.

The V gene is TRBV27, the J gene TRBJ1-2; D is perhaps TRBD1 (6 bases). With 5 bases removed from V and 0 bases from J, the gap between germline ends came to 16 bases. Germline CDR1 and CDR2: MNHEY and SMNVEV (reference sequence). This CDR3 comprises 16 residues. The CDR3 is CASSHQGLLANYGYTF. The DNA for the CDR3 is TGTGCCAGCAGTCATCAGGGGCTGTTAGCTAACTATGGCTACACCTTC.

The V call is TRBV15, the J call TRBJ2-7; the D gene is possibly TRBD1 (5 bases). Trimming shortened V by 0 bases and J by 0 bases, and 6 bases separated the two germline ends. The CDR3 length is 14 residues. Per the germline V gene, CDR1 is LNHNV and CDR2 is YYDKDF (reference sequence). The CDR3 region is CATSRDDSSYEQYF. The CDR3 DNA follows: TGTGCCACCAGCAGAGATGACAGCTCCTACGAGCAGTACTTC. Full variable domain (rest looked up from reference TRBV15 and TRBJ2-7): DAMVIQNPRYQVTQFGKPVTLSCSQTLNHNVMYWYQQKSSQAPKLLFHYYDKDFNNEADTPDNFQSRRPNTSFCFLDIRSPGLGDTAMYLCATSRDDSSYEQYFGPGTRLTVT.

The V gene is TRBV11-3, the J gene TRBJ2-5, with D unclear. V lost 0 bases, J lost 4 bases, and 3 bases lay in between. The CDR3 covers 12 residues. Germline V CDR1 and CDR2: SGHNT, YENEEA. This CDR3 is CASSLDRETQYF. CDR3 coding DNA: TGTGCCAGCAGCTTAGATCGAGAGACCCAGTACTTC.

The chain carries TRBV5-1 and TRBJ1-3, with 7 bases lining up with TRBD1. Germline V lookup: CDR1 SGHRS, CDR2 YFSETQ. V gave up 7 bases and J gave up 5 bases; unmatched junction bases: 6. This CDR3 has 13 amino acids. The CDR3 here is CASLGQARNTIYF. DNA for the CDR3: TGCGCCAGCTTAGGACAGGCTCGAAACACCATATATTTT.

This clone has just one count. The CDR3 region is CASSHTGGIEQETQYF. The CDR3 DNA reads as TGTGCCAGCAGCCACACAGGGGGCATCGAGCAAGAGACCCAGTACTTC. This chain links TRBV3-1 (or the pseudogene TRBV3-2) with TRBJ2-5; 9 nucleotides match TRBD1. The CDR3 loop spans 16 amino acids. The junction had 7 bases not matched to a gene; V was cut back by 3 bases and J by 2 bases. Germline V gene data show CDR1 as LGHDT and CDR2 as YNNKEL (reference sequence).

This clone was detected a few times. The chain has TRBV7-6 and TRBJ1-5, with a tentative D call TRBD1 (6 bases). Germline V lookup: CDR1 SGHVS, CDR2 FNYEAQ. CDR3 length equals 17 residues. Trimming cost V 3 bases and J 1 base, with 16 bases left between them. CDR3 DNA sequence: TGTGCCAGCAGCTTTGGGAGCGGGGGCAAGAGCAATCAGCCCCAGCATTTT. Residues: CASSFGSGGKSNQPQHF.

The chain is built from TRBV19 and TRBJ2-3, with no clear D. The CDR3 extends over 12 amino acids. Germline V CDR1 and CDR2: LNHDA, SQIVND (reference sequence). Trimming stripped 3 bases from V and 5 bases from J, with 6 bases between. DNA of the CDR3: TGTGCCAGTAGTATTAGTGTAGATACGCAGTATTTT. As protein: CASSISVDTQYF.

This rearrangement joins TRBV6-6 to TRBJ2-7, with no clear D. The ends were cut back, 6 bases at V and 0 bases at J, with 15 bases in the middle. The germline V gene encodes CDR1 MNHNY and CDR2 SVGAGI (reference sequence). This CDR3 is 15 amino acids long. The CDR3 region is CASSLDGLSSYEQYF. CDR3 sequence (DNA): TGTGCCAGCAGCCTCGACGGGTTAAGCTCCTACGAGCAGTACTTC.

This clone has just a few counts. The chain employs TRBV4-1 and TRBJ2-7; D remains ambiguous. Trimming shortened V by 0 bases and J by 8 bases, and 11 bases separated the two germline ends. CDR1 and CDR2 from the germline V gene are MGHRA and YSYEKL. The CDR3 consists of 13 residues. The CDR3 loop reads CASSQDRAFQQYF. The CDR3 nucleotides read TGCGCCAGCAGCCAAGATCGAGCTTTCCAGCAGTACTTC.

The chain joins TRBV6-5 to TRBJ1-2; no clear D gene. Trimming removed 0 bases from V and 8 bases from J, with 7 bases in between. The CDR3 has 12 residues. Germline-derived CDR1 and CDR2 are MNHEY and SVGAGI. CDR3 in DNA: TGTGCCAGCAGTTACTCGACAAGCGGCTACACCTTC. Translation gives CASSYSTSGYTF.

The V call is TRBV27, the J call TRBJ1-1, with 9 nucleotides matching TRBD1. Germline lookup yields CDR1 MNHEY and CDR2 SMNVEV (reference sequence). The CDR3 contains 15 residues. Trimming removed 4 bases from V and 4 bases from J; junction bases left unmatched: 7. CDR3 coding DNA: TGTGCCAGCAGTTCCCCAGACAGGGGGGGCACTGAAGCTTTCTTT. This codes for CASSSPDRGGTEAFF.

The CDR3 protein is CASSPVAPQPQHF. For the CDR3, the DNA is TGTGCCAGCAGCCCAGTTGCCCCCCAGCCCCAGCATTTT. The V and J genes are TRBV7-9 and TRBJ1-5; D is undetermined. The CDR3 runs 13 residues. V lost 5 bases, J lost 7 bases, and 12 bases lay in between. Germline lookup yields CDR1 SEHNR and CDR2 FQNEAQ (reference sequence). The full variable domain, completed using reference TRBV7-9 and TRBJ1-5, is DTGVSQNPRHKITKRGQNVTFRCDPISEHNRLYWYRQTLGQGPEFLTYFQNEAQLEKSRLLSDRFSAERPKGSFSTLEIQRTEQGDSAMYLCASSPVAPQPQHFGDGTRLSIL.

The chain combines TRBV24-1 with TRBJ2-5; D remains unclear. The CDR3 runs 13 residues. Trimming stripped 3 bases from V and 4 bases from J, with 8 bases between. Per the germline V gene, CDR1 is KGHDR and CDR2 is SFDVKD. CDR3 in DNA: TGTGCCACCAGTGATCCGCGCGTAGAGACCCAGTACTTC. Translating it yields CATSDPRVETQYF.

This chain connects TRBV5-4 to TRBJ1-1, with D hard to call. The CDR3 consists of 14 residues. V was clipped by 9 bases and J by 0 bases, with 15 bases between them. Germline V gives CDR1 SGHNT, CDR2 YYREEE (reference sequence). In DNA form, the CDR3 reads TGTGCCACCACAAGAACCACGATGAACACTGAAGCTTTCTTT. Translated, it gives CATTRTTMNTEAFF. Supplemented by reference TRBV5-4 and TRBJ1-1, the full variable domain reads ETGVTQSPTHLIKTRGQQVTLRCSSQSGHNTVSWYQQALGQGPQFIFQYYREEENGRGNFPPRFSGLQFPNYSSELNVNALELDDSALYLCATTRTTMNTEAFFGQGTRLTVV.

The chain links TRBV6-5 to TRBJ2-7; 7 bases agree with TRBD2. The CDR3 totals 15 residues. The germline V gene encodes CDR1 MNHEY and CDR2 SVGAGI. V dropped 2 bases and J dropped 2; count of bases not matched to a gene: 6. Here the CDR3 DNA reads TGTGCCAGCAGTTACAAGCGGGGCCCAACCTACGAGCAGTACTTC. Translation gives CASSYKRGPTYEQYF.

This chain connects TRBV7-9 to TRBJ1-4, with 7 bases lining up with TRBD1. This CDR3 is 15 amino acids long. The V and J ends lost 7 bases and 5 bases, in that order; junction bases with no gene match: 10. In germline, CDR1 is SEHNR, CDR2 FQNEAQ (reference sequence). CDR3 amino acids: CASTPGDSSNEKLFF. The CDR3, as DNA: TGTGCCAGCACCCCGGGGGACAGCTCAAATGAAAAACTGTTTTTT. Supplemented by reference TRBV7-9 and TRBJ1-4, the full variable domain reads DTGVSQNPRHKITKRGQNVTFRCDPISEHNRLYWYRQTLGQGPEFLTYFQNEAQLEKSRLLSDRFSAERPKGSFSTLEIQRTEQGDSAMYLCASTPGDSSNEKLFFGSGTQLSVL.